The T cell receptor beta chain under discussion was sequenced for a study of cytomegalovirus exposure and HLA in healthy donors. The CDR3 runs 14 residues. Germline CDR1 reads MNHEY; CDR2 reads SVGAGI. V shed 4 bases and J 6 bases; nucleotides not matched to a gene: 6. It was with 60 Vbeta and 13 Jbeta primers that the PCR ran. Repertoires were generated with immunoSEQ multiplex PCR, while TCRdb's copy carries only in-frame clones and drops some. Of roughly 120,000 clones listed, over 60% are singletons. This TCR was sampled from a man aged 45-65 years in good health and CMV-seronegative. Sequenced sample: PBMCs. J is TRBJ1-2 and V is TRBV6-5, with TRBD1 matching 9 bases. The CDR3 here is CASSSPGQGHGYTF. The CDR3 nucleotides read TGTGCCAGCAGTTCCCCCGGACAGGGGCATGGCTACACCTTC.